What follows are 27 T cell receptor beta chains derived from one specimen sequenced in a study of T cell clonotyping in hematopoietic cell transplantation. Data came from immunoSEQ multiplex PCR; TCRdb stores just in-frame clones and leaves some out. Of 25,000 to 30,000 clones in the sample, more than 70% were seen once. Time point noted: recipient sample about 28 days before transplant, after cytoreduction. The source material was peripheral blood mononuclear cells, sampled before stem cell transplant. These receptors came from a man aged 40-49 years with acute myeloid leukemia. Some clones in this sample may be carry-over from other donors' samples.

The chain couples TRBV10-3 to TRBJ1-2, with TRBD1 identical over 10 bases. V was clipped by 0 bases and J by 4 bases; unmatched bases: 11. This CDR3 has 18 residues. CDR1 ENHRY and CDR2 SYGVKD come from the germline V gene. The CDR3 DNA follows: TGTGCCATCAGTGAGTCGGGCCGACAGGGGGCAATGAGCTATGGCTACACCTTC. This codes for CAISESGRQGAMSYGYTF.

The chain joins TRBV7-9 to TRBJ1-5, with 9 nucleotides matching TRBD1. V gave up 1 base and J gave up 6 bases; unmatched junction bases: 4. Per the germline V gene, CDR1 is SEHNR and CDR2 is FQNEAQ (reference sequence). The CDR3 is made up of 15 amino acids. CDR3 in DNA: TGTGCCAGCAGCTTAGAAACAGGGGGCTTTCAGCCCCAGCATTTT. This codes for CASSLETGGFQPQHF.

The CDR3 is CASSYSPGSYEQYF. CDR3 sequence (DNA): TGTGCCAGCAGTTACTCCCCTGGCTCCTACGAGCAGTACTTC. The V and J genes are TRBV6-5 and TRBJ2-7; no definite D call. This CDR3 spans 14 amino acids. The V end was cut by 0 bases, the J end by 0 bases, with 6 bases between. Germline V gene data show CDR1 as MNHEY and CDR2 as SVGAGI.

The chain joins TRBV5-1 to TRBJ2-1; 12 bases agree with TRBD2. The J segment lost 3 bases and the V segment lost 4 bases, leaving 8 bases of the junction unmatched. This CDR3 contains 17 residues. Germline assignment: CDR1 SGHRS and CDR2 YFSETQ. The CDR3 coding sequence is TGCGCCAGCAGCCGGGCGAGGACTAGCGGGAACTACAATGAGCAGTTCTTC. Translating gives CASSRARTSGNYNEQFF.

The chain recombines TRBV30 with TRBJ2-7; D is ambiguous. This CDR3 has 17 amino acids. Germline V gives CDR1 GTSNPN, CDR2 SVGIG (reference sequence). Trimming removed 0 bases at V and 2 bases at J, with 20 bases between. The CDR3 coding sequence is TGTGCCTGGAGTGTACCCCTTAGGCAGACCTTTACCTACGAGCAGTACTTC. Its translation: CAWSVPLRQTFTYEQYF.

As for this clone: At one end, the junction sequence differs from germline, possibly due to a read error. The genes are TRBV7-7 and TRBJ2-5; D possibly corresponds to TRBD1 (6 bases). This CDR3 has 14 amino acids. Germline CDR1 reads SSHAT; CDR2 reads FNYEAQ (reference sequence). The CDR3 protein is CASSLRPGEETQYF. CDR3 DNA: TGTGCTAGCAGCTTAAGGCCAGGGGAAGAGACCCAGTACTTC. The full variable domain, in which reference TRBV7-7 and TRBJ2-5 provide the parts outside the CDR3, is GAGVSQSPRYKVTKRGQDVTLRCDPISSHATLYWYQQALGQGPEFLTYFNYEAQPDKSGLPSDRFSAERPEGSISTLTIQRTEQRDSAMYRCASSLRPGEETQYFGPGTRLLVL.

V and J are TRBV29-1 and TRBJ2-5; 10 bases are shared with TRBD1. J lost 8 bases, V lost 7 bases, and 7 bases had no gene match. Looked up from germline, CDR1 is SQVTM and CDR2 is ANQGSEA. The CDR3 has 12 amino acids. DNA of the CDR3: TGCAGCGGGCGGACAGGGGGGGAAACCCAGTACTTC. It yields the protein CSGRTGGETQYF.

The genes are TRBV27 and TRBJ1-1; possibly TRBD1 for D (6 bases). The CDR3 runs 15 residues. V gave up 2 bases and J gave up 0 bases, with 10 bases separating them. The V gene's germline CDR1 is MNHEY and CDR2 SMNVEV (reference sequence). This chain's CDR3 is CASSLGGGMNTEAFF. DNA of the CDR3: TGTGCCAGCAGTTTAGGAGGGGGTATGAACACTGAAGCTTTCTTT.

This chain uses TRBV27 with TRBJ1-2; D is perhaps TRBD1 (5 bases). Germline CDR1 and CDR2: MNHEY and SMNVEV (reference sequence). Trimming removed 1 base from V and 4 bases from J, with 19 bases in between. The CDR3 runs 17 residues. The DNA for the CDR3 is TGTGCCAGCAGTTTATTGGGGAGCGGGGCGGGTAGCTATGGCTACACCTTC. It is translated as CASSLLGSGAGSYGYTF.

This sequence joins TRBV5-1 and TRBJ2-2, with D perhaps given as TRBD1 or TRBD2 (6 bases each). This CDR3 has 16 residues. The ends were cut back, 4 bases at V and 6 bases at J, with 19 bases in the middle. Germline CDR1 and CDR2: SGHRS and YFSETQ. CDR3 protein: CASSKLEGGWPGELFF. CDR3 in DNA: TGCGCCAGCAGCAAACTGGAGGGGGGATGGCCCGGGGAGCTGTTTTTT.

The chain has TRBV5-4 and TRBJ2-5; TRBD1 matches at 9 bases. The germline gives CDR1 SGHNT, CDR2 YYREEE (reference sequence). The V gene end was trimmed by 6 bases and the J gene end by 0 bases; junction bases not matched to a gene: 9. The length of the CDR3 is 16 residues. DNA of the CDR3: TGTGCCAGCACTCAAAAGACAGGGGGGAACCAAGAGACCCAGTACTTC. It encodes CASTQKTGGNQETQYF.

This chain links TRBV11-3 with TRBJ2-3; 9 positions match TRBD1. The CDR3 loop spans 15 amino acids. The germline CDR1 and CDR2 sequences are SGHNT and YENEEA. V shed 2 bases, J shed 3 bases, and the junction held 3 bases outside the gene matches. This CDR3 is CASSLRGTGTDTQYF. The DNA for the CDR3 is TGTGCCAGCAGCTTACGTGGGACAGGGACAGATACGCAGTATTTT.

The count of this clone is one. As DNA, the CDR3 is TGTGCCTGGACCCGGTCGCCCGAGGGAAAACTGTTTTTT. Its translation: CAWTRSPEGKLFF. This rearrangement joins TRBV30 to TRBJ1-4; D gene ambiguous. The CDR3 has 13 residues. Between the trimmed V and J ends, which lost 4 bases and 10 bases, there was a span of 16 bases. Germline V gives CDR1 GTSNPN, CDR2 SVGIG (reference sequence).

The gene calls are TRBV6-1 and TRBJ2-1; TRBD2 might be the D (6 bases). The CDR3 extends over 17 amino acids. Looked up from germline, CDR1 is MNHNS and CDR2 is SASEGT. Between the trimmed V and J ends, which lost 3 bases and 2 bases, there was a span of 17 bases. CDR3 sequence (DNA): TGTGCCAGCAGTGACGCCTCCCGGGGGAGAACCTACAATGAGCAGTTCTTC. As protein: CASSDASRGRTYNEQFF.

J is TRBJ2-5 and V is TRBV29-1; D is unclear. V lost 5 bases to trimming and J lost 1 base, with 8 bases between them. CDR3 length equals 12 residues. Germline V CDR1 and CDR2: SQVTM, ANQGSEA. The CDR3 region is CSVRLAQETQYF. In nucleotides, the CDR3 is TGCAGCGTTAGACTGGCCCAAGAGACCCAGTACTTC.

The chain joins TRBV5-4 to TRBJ2-3, with D unclear. The CDR3 is made up of 14 amino acids. Germline V gene lookup returns CDR1 SGHNT and CDR2 YYREEE (reference sequence). The V and J ends lost 1 base and 2 bases respectively, with 8 bases between them. CDR3 nucleotides: TGTGCCAGCAGCTTGCGAGACAACACAGATACGCAGTATTTT. Translating gives CASSLRDNTDTQYF.

A single count supports this clone. The chain uses TRBV5-1 and TRBJ2-7, with D perhaps matching TRBD1 (6 bases). Trimming shortened V by 0 bases and J by 1 base, and 14 bases separated the two germline ends. The CDR3 contains 16 residues. Germline V gene sequence: CDR1 SGHRS, CDR2 YFSETQ. The DNA of the CDR3 is TGCGCCAGCAGCTTGGGGGACACCAACCCTTCCTACGAGCAGTACTTC. It encodes CASSLGDTNPSYEQYF.

This clone showed up just a few times. The V call is TRBV27, the J call TRBJ2-7, with 8 bases identical to TRBD1. The CDR3 is made up of 12 amino acids. V was clipped by 3 bases and J by 6 bases; unmatched bases: 1. Per germline, CDR1 MNHEY and CDR2 SMNVEV (reference sequence). The CDR3 DNA is TGTGCCAGCAGTTTTACAGGGGGCGAGCAGTACTTC. As protein: CASSFTGGEQYF.

CDR3 bases: TGCGCCAGCAGTGGGTGGACAGGGGGCGGGAGTGAAAAACTGTTTTTT. This codes for CASSGWTGGGSEKLFF. V is TRBV10-1 and J is TRBJ1-4; TRBD1 matches at 11 bases. CDR3 length equals 16 residues. Germline V lookup: CDR1 WNHNN, CDR2 SYGVQD (reference sequence). The J segment lost 7 bases and the V segment lost 4 bases, leaving 8 bases of the junction unmatched.

The CDR3 region is CASISLIRGTNEQYF. In DNA, the CDR3 is TGTGCCAGCATAAGTTTGATCCGGGGTACAAACGAGCAGTACTTC. The chain uses TRBV2 and TRBJ2-7; TRBD2 is a possible D gene (5 bases). Trimming stripped 7 bases from V and 5 bases from J, with 21 bases between. This CDR3 comprises 15 residues. The germline CDR1 and CDR2 sequences are SNHLY and FYNNEI.

This clone turned up a few times. The chain recombines TRBV14 with TRBJ2-2; D call uncertain. CDR1 and CDR2 (germline): SGHDN, FVKESK. V was shortened by 6 bases and J by 7 bases, with 12 bases between the two germline ends. The CDR3 has 13 amino acids. The DNA for the CDR3 is TGTGCCAGCAGGACGGTAGTGGACGGGGAGCTGTTTTTT. This gives the protein CASRTVVDGELFF.

The gene calls are TRBV6-1 and TRBJ2-7, with D possibly TRBD1 on 5 matching bases. The CDR3 has 13 residues. The V gene's germline CDR1 is MNHNS and CDR2 SASEGT. The V gene lost 8 bases and the J gene lost 3 bases, with 14 bases spanning the gap. The DNA for the CDR3 is TGTGCCAGCGGGGCAGCTACATTCTACGAGCAGTACTTC. Its translation: CASGAATFYEQYF.

This chain uses TRBV27 with TRBJ2-7; D call uncertain. This CDR3 comprises 14 residues. Trimming removed 6 bases from V and 5 bases from J, with 17 bases in between. Germline CDR1 MNHEY, CDR2 SMNVEV (reference sequence). CDR3 nucleotide sequence: TGTGCCAGCAGGCTGGGCTCCTTCCCGGACGAGCAGTACTTC. Protein: CASRLGSFPDEQYF.

The chain links TRBV6-5 to TRBJ2-2, with D possibly TRBD1 on 5 matching bases. The germline V gene encodes CDR1 MNHEY and CDR2 SVGAGI. Trimming cost V 5 bases and J 1 base, with 8 bases left between them. The CDR3 length is 14 residues. CDR3 protein: CASSRTGNTGELFF. CDR3 DNA sequence: TGTGCCAGCAGTCGTACAGGGAACACCGGGGAGCTGTTTTTT.

CDR3 coding DNA: TGTGCCAGCAGCTTAGCCCGGGGCCCAGTCGAGCAGTACTTC. It specifies CASSLARGPVEQYF. This chain joins TRBV11-2 and TRBJ2-7, with D perhaps TRBD1 or TRBD2 (5 bases each). V was clipped by 1 base and J by 6 bases, with 13 bases between them. This CDR3 spans 14 amino acids. Germline V gene sequence: CDR1 SGHAT, CDR2 FQNNGV.

This clone appeared a few times. The genes are TRBV9 and TRBJ1-5; D perhaps matches TRBD1 (6 bases). This CDR3 has 16 residues. V was shortened by 3 bases and J by 2 bases, with 15 bases between the two germline ends. Germline loops: CDR1 SGDLS, CDR2 YYNGEE. The CDR3 nucleotides are TGTGCCAGCAGCGCTGGAGGGGGATCGGGCAATCAGCCCCAGCATTTT. It codes for CASSAGGGSGNQPQHF.

The rearrangement links TRBV10-3 to TRBJ2-1; the match to TRBD1 covers 8 bases. The CDR3 is 13 amino acids. V shed 7 bases, J shed 8 bases, and the junction held 7 bases outside the gene matches. Germline V gene data show CDR1 as ENHRY and CDR2 as SYGVKD. CDR3 loop: CAITGGAFDEQFF. The CDR3 DNA is TGTGCCATCACAGGGGGCGCTTTCGATGAGCAGTTCTTC.